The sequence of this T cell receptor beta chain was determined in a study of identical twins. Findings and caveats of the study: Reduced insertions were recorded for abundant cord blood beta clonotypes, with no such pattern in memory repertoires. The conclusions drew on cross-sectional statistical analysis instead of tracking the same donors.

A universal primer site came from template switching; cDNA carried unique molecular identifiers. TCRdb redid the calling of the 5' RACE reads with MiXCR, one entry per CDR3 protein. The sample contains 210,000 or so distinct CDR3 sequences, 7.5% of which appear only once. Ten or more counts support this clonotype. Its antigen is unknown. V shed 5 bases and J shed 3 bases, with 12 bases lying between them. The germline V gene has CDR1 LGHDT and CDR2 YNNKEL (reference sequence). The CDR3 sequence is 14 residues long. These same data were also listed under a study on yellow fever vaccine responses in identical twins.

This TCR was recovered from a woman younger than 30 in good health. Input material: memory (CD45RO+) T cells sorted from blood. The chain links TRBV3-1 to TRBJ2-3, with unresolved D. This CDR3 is CASSSRWTTDTQYF. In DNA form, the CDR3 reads TGTGCCAGCAGCTCGAGATGGACGACAGATACGCAGTATTTT.